This T cell receptor (beta chain) emerged from a study of blood T cell repertoires in COVID-19. Study background: Acute-phase and convalescent COVID-19 samples originated in the United States, Italy and Spain. T cells, B-cell-depleted T cells, or PBMCs provided the cDNA or gDNA that served as material.

Per the original data handling: By means of reference gene primer amplification, nucleated cell counts were estimated. Some clones are missing from TCRdb's copy, which holds only in-frame ones; the method was immunoSEQ multiplex PCR. V and J calls and clone size come straight from that table; D and trimming were deduced from the DNA. The sample lists roughly 440,000 clones, about nine tenths occurring once. As to this clone: This sample also contains other DNA sequences that code for the same CDR3.

Patients at the Seattle site were enrolled during active infection and followed longitudinally. The origin of this receptor is a woman aged 45-65 years with COVID-19, enrolled during active disease. Sample: peripheral blood.

The CDR3 protein is CSVGDRGNQPQHF. CDR3 bases: TGCAGCGTCGGGGACAGGGGCAATCAGCCCCAGCATTTT. The V call is TRBV29-1, the J call TRBJ1-5; 9 bases line up with TRBD1. V was pared by 6 bases and J by 2 bases, with 2 bases of the junction left unmatched. The germline CDR1 and CDR2 sequences are SQVTM and ANQGSEA. This CDR3 contains 13 residues.